This section outlines one T cell receptor beta chain sequence together with its context. The data belong to a study of CD8 T cells in Susac syndrome. Trimming took 3 bases from V and 3 from J, leaving 10 bases between them. Germline V gene sequence: CDR1 DFQATT, CDR2 SNEGSKA (reference sequence). This CDR3 contains 13 residues. The authors reverse transcribed about 0.45 to 1 ug RNA with random hexamers. TCRdb re-called the immunoSEQ multiplex PCR reads through MiXCR, storing one row per CDR3 protein. Among some 150,000 distinct CDR3 sequences listed, under 97% were seen once. Source material: CD4+ T cells from PBMCs. V gene TRBV20-1 combines with J gene TRBJ2-3; D is uncertain. This TCR was sampled from a human donor with Susac syndrome. The chain's CDR3 is CSARSWRTDTQYF. The CDR3 bases are TGCAGTGCTAGGTCGTGGCGGACAGATACGCAGTATTTT.